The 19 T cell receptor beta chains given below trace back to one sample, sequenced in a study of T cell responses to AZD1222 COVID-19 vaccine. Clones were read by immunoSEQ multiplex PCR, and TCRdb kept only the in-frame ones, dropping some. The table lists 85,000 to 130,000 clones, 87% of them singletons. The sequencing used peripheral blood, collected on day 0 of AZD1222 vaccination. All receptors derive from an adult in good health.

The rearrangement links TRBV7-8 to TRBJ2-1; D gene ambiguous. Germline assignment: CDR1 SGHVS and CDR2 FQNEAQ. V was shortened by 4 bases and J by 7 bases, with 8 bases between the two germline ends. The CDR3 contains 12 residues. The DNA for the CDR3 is TGTGCCAGCAGCTCAAGTGGTAATGAGCAGTTCTTC. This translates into CASSSSGNEQFF. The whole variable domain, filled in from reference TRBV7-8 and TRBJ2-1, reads GAGVSQSPRYKVAKRGQDVALRCDPISGHVSLFWYQQALGQGPEFLTYFQNEAQLDKSGLPSDRFFAERPEGSVSTLKIQRTQQEDSAVYLCASSSSGNEQFFGPGTRLTVL.

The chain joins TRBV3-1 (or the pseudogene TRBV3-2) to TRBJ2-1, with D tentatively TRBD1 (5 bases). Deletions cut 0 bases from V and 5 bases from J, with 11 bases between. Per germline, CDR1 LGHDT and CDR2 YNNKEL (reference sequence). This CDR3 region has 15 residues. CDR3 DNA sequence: TGTGCCAGCAGCCAAGATAAGGGGTCCCACAATGAGCAGTTCTTC. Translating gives CASSQDKGSHNEQFF.

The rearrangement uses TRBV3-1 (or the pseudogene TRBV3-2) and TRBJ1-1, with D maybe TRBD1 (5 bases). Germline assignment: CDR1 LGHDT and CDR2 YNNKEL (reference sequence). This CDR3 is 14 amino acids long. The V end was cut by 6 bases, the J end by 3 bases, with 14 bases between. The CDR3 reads CASREWGRDTEAFF. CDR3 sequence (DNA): TGTGCCAGCAGAGAGTGGGGGAGGGACACTGAAGCTTTCTTT.

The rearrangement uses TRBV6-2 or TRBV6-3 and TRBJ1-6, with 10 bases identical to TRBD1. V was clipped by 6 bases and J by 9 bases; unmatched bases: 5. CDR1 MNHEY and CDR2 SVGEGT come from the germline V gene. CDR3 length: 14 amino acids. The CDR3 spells CASSPTGGSSPLHF. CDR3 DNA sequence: TGTGCCAGCAGCCCGACAGGGGGCTCTTCACCCCTCCACTTT.

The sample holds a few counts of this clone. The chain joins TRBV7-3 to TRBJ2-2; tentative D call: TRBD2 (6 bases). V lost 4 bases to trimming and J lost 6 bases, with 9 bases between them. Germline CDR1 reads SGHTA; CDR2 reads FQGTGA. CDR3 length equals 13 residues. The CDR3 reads CASSSTSSGELFF. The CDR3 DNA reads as TGTGCCAGCAGCTCGACTAGTTCCGGGGAGCTGTTTTTT.

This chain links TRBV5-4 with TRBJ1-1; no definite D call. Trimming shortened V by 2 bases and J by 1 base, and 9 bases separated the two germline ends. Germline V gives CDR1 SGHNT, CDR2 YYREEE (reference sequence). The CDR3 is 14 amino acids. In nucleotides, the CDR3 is TGTGCCAGCAGCTTAGGAGGGAAGAACACTGAAGCTTTCTTT. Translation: CASSLGGKNTEAFF. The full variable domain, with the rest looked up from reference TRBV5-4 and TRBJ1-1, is ETGVTQSPTHLIKTRGQQVTLRCSSQSGHNTVSWYQQALGQGPQFIFQYYREEENGRGNFPPRFSGLQFPNYSSELNVNALELDDSALYLCASSLGGKNTEAFFGQGTRLTVV.

The DNA of the CDR3 is TGTGCCAGCTCACTGGAGACAGGGGACACCGGGGAGCTGTTTTTT. As protein: CASSLETGDTGELFF. The V call is TRBV18, the J call TRBJ2-2; 8 bases line up with TRBD1. Germline assignment: CDR1 KGHSH and CDR2 LQKENI. The CDR3 is 15 amino acids. The V gene end was trimmed by 4 bases and the J gene end by 3 bases; junction bases not matched to a gene: 4.

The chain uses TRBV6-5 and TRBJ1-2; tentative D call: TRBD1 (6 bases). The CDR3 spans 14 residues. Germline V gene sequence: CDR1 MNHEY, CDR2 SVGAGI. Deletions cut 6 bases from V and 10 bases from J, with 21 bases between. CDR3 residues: CASSTGQSWAAYTF. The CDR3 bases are TGTGCCAGCAGCACTGGACAGTCGTGGGCCGCCTACACCTTC.

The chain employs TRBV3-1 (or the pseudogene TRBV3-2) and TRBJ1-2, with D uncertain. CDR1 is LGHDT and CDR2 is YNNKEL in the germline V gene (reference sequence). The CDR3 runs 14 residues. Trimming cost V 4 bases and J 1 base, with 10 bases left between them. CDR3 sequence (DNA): TGTGCCAGCAGCCCCCGGACGAGTAACTATGGCTACACCTTC. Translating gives CASSPRTSNYGYTF.

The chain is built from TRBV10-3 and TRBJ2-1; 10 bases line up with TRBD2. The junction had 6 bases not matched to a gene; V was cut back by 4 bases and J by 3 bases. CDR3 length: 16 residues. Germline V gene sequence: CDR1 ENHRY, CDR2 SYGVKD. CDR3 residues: CAISGSSGGRYNEQFF. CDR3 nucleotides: TGTGCCATCAGTGGCTCTAGCGGGGGCCGCTACAATGAGCAGTTCTTC.

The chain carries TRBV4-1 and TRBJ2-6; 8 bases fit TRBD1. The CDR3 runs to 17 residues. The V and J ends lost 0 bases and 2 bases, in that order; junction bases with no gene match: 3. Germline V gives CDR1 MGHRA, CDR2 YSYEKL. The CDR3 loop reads CASSQDQDRAGANVLTF. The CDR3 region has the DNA TGCGCCAGCAGCCAAGATCAGGACAGGGCTGGGGCCAACGTCCTGACTTTC.

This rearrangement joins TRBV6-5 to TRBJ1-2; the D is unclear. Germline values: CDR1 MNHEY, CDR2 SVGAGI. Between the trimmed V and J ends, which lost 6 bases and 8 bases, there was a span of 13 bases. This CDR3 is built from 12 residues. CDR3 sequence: CASRPDMFGYTF. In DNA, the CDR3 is TGTGCCAGCAGACCCGACATGTTCGGCTACACCTTC.

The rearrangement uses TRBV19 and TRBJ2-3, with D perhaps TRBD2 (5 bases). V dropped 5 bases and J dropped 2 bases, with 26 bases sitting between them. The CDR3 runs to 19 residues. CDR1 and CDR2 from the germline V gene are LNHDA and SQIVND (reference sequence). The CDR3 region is CASSPRDPYSMRVTDTQYF. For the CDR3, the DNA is TGTGCCAGTAGTCCTCGAGATCCGTATTCTATGAGGGTCACAGATACGCAGTATTTT.

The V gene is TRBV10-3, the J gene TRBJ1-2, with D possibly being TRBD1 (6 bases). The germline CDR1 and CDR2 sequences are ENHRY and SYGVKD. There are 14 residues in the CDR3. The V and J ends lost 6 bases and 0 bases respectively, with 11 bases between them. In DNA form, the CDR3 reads TGTGCCATCAGCTCCGGGACACCTAACTATGGCTACACCTTC. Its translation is CAISSGTPNYGYTF.

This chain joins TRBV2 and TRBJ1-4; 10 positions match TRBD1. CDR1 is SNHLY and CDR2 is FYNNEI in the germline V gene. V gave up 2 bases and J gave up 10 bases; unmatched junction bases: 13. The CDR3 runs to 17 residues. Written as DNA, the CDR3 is TGTGCCAGCAGTGAACGGCGCCGGGACAGGGGAGGTGGAAAACTGTTTTTT. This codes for CASSERRRDRGGGKLFF.

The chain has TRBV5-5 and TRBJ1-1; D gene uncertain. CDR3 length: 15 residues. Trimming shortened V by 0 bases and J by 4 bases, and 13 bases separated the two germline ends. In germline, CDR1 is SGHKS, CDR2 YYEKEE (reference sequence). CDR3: CASSLGSGYGTEAFF. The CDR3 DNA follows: TGTGCCAGCAGCTTGGGGTCGGGATACGGCACTGAAGCTTTCTTT.

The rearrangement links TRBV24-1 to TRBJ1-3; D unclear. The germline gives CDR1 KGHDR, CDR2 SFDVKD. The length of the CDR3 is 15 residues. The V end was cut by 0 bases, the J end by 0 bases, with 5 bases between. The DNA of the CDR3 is TGTGCCACCAGTGATTTGCAAATCTCTGGAAACACCATATATTTT. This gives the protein CATSDLQISGNTIYF.

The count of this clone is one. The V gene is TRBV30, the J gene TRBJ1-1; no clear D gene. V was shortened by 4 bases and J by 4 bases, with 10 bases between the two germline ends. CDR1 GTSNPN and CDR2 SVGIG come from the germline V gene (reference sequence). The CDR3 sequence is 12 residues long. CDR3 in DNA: TGTGCCTGGAAGGAGGCGACCACTGAAGCTTTCTTT. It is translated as CAWKEATTEAFF.

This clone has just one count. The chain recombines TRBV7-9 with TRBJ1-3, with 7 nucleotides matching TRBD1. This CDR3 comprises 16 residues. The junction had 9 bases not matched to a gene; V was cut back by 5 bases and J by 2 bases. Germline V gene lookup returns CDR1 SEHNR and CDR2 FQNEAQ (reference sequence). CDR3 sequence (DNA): TGTGCCAGCAGCCCGCGACAGGGAGATACTGGAAACACCATATATTTT. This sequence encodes CASSPRQGDTGNTIYF. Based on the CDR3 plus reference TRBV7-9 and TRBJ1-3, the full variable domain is DTGVSQNPRHKITKRGQNVTFRCDPISEHNRLYWYRQTLGQGPEFLTYFQNEAQLEKSRLLSDRFSAERPKGSFSTLEIQRTEQGDSAMYLCASSPRQGDTGNTIYFGEGSWLTVV.